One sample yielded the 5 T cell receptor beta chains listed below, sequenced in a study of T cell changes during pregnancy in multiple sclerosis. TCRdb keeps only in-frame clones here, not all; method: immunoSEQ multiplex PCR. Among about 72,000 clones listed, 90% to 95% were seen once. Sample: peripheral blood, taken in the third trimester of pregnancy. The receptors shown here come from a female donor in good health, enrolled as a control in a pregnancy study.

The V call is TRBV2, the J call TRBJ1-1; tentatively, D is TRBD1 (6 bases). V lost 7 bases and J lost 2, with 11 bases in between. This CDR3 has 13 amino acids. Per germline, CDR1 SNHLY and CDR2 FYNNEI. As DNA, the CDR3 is TGTGCCAGCATAGTGGACAGCAACACTGAAGCTTTCTTT. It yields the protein CASIVDSNTEAFF.

As DNA, the CDR3 is TGCGCCAGCAGCCCAGCCACAGGGCTGAGCGCCTCCTACAATGAGCAGTTCTTC. It specifies CASSPATGLSASYNEQFF. This sequence joins TRBV5-1 and TRBJ2-1, with D perhaps matching TRBD1 (6 bases). CDR3 size: 18 residues. Germline assignment: CDR1 SGHRS and CDR2 YFSETQ. The V and J ends lost 4 bases and 0 bases respectively, with 20 bases between them.

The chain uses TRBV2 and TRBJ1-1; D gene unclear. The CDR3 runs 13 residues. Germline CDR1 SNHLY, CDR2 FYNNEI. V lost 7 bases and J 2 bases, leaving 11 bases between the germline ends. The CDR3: CASNLDPNTEAFF. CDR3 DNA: TGTGCCAGCAACCTAGACCCCAACACTGAAGCTTTCTTT.

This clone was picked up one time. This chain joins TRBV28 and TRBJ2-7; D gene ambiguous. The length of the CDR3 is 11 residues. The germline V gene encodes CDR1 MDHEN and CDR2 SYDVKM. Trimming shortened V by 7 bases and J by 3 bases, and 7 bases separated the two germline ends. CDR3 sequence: CASKQIYEQYF. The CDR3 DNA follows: TGTGCCAGCAAACAGATCTACGAGCAGTACTTC.

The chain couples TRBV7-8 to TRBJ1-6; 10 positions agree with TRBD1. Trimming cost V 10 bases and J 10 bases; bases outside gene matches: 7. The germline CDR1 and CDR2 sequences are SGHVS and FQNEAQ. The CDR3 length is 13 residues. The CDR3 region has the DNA TGTGCCACCGTGGACAGGGGGTACTCACCCCTCCACTTT. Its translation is CATVDRGYSPLHF.